A selection of T cell receptor beta chains follows, all from one sample in a study of cytomegalovirus exposure and HLA in healthy donors. TCRdb's table, derived via immunoSEQ multiplex PCR, lists solely in-frame clones and lacks some. This sample yields over 150,000 clones, of which around 77% are seen a single time; less than 3.5% belongs to the top ten. Specimen: PBMCs. The receptors here all came from a woman between 25 and 40 years old in good health and CMV-seronegative. Each CDR3 is given with its conserved first and last residue. Size tells how often a clone was seen (once, few, many) or the class of an expanded clone, and some rows leave it out.

NA | TRBJ2-3 | TRBV29-1 | CSVEGATTVDTQYF
NA | TRBJ2-3 | TRBV12-5 | CASGSGIAGGSTDTQYF
NA | TRBJ2-7 | TRBV28 | CASSFGGEQYF
NA | TRBJ2-4 | TRBV19 | CASSNGRGRQYF
once | TRBJ2-5 | TRBV27 | CASSPSGGGETQYF
few | TRBJ2-2 | TRBV5-1 | CASSQDRGTGELFF
once | TRBJ1-2 | TRBV18 | CASSPNERRLNYGYTF
NA | TRBJ1-4 | TRBV6-6 | CASSYSRGGLYEKLFF
NA | TRBJ1-1 | TRBV5-1 | CASSADNRALNTEAFF
NA | TRBJ1-2 | TRBV4-2 | CASSQDQVVYGYTF
NA | TRBJ1-5 | TRBV19 | CASSIDRTLGQPQHF
NA | TRBJ1-4 | TRBV6-4 | CASSDNSNEKLFF
NA | TRBJ1-2 | TRBV5-6 | CASSLGTGLYYGYTF
NA | TRBJ1-3 | TRBV12-2 | CASRLAKEGDSDSSGNTIYF
NA | TRBJ2-7 | TRBV5-1 | CASSLDPGFSYGQYF